The present TCR beta chain was sequenced within a study of beta chain features in type 1 diabetes. In germline, CDR1 is SQVTM, CDR2 ANQGSEA. V shed 6 bases and J shed 0 bases, with 11 bases lying between them. The CDR3 is 13 residues long. Study-level results: Diminished insertions and augmented deletions at VDJ junctions characterized type 1 diabetes patients.

This clone has only a few counts. Its specificity is unknown. Blood was drawn once from each donor into heparinised tubes. The draws averaged roughly 120 mL. What was sequenced were expressed TCRB transcripts, since all of the isolated RNA had been reverse transcribed. Repertoires were generated with immunoSEQ multiplex PCR, while TCRdb's copy carries only in-frame clones and drops some. Of a few hundred thousand clones listed, 25% to 30% are singletons. Sequencing input: central memory CD4+ T cells from blood. The chain has TRBV29-1 and TRBJ1-1, with D hard to call. The source is a man between 25 and 39 years old in good health. The CDR3 DNA reads TGCAGCGTGGTTACAGTGATGAACACTGAAGCTTTCTTT. Its translation is CSVVTVMNTEAFF.